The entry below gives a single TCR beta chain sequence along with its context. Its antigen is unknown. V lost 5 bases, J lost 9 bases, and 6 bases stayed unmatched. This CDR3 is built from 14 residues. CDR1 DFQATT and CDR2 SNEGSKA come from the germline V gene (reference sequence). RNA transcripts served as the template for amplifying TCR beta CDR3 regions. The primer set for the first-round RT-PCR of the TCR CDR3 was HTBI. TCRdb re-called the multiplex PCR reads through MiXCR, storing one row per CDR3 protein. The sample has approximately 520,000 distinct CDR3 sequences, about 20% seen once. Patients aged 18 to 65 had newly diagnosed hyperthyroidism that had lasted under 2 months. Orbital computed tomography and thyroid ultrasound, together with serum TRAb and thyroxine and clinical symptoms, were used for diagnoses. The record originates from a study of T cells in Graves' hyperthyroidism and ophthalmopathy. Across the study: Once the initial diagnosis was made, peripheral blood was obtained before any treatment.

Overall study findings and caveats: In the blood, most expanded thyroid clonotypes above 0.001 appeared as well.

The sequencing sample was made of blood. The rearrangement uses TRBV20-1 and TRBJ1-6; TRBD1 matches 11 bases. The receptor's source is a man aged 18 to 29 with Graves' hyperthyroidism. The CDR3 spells CSASSGTGGSPLHF. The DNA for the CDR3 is TGCAGTGCTTCTTCCGGGACAGGGGGTTCACCCCTCCACTTT.